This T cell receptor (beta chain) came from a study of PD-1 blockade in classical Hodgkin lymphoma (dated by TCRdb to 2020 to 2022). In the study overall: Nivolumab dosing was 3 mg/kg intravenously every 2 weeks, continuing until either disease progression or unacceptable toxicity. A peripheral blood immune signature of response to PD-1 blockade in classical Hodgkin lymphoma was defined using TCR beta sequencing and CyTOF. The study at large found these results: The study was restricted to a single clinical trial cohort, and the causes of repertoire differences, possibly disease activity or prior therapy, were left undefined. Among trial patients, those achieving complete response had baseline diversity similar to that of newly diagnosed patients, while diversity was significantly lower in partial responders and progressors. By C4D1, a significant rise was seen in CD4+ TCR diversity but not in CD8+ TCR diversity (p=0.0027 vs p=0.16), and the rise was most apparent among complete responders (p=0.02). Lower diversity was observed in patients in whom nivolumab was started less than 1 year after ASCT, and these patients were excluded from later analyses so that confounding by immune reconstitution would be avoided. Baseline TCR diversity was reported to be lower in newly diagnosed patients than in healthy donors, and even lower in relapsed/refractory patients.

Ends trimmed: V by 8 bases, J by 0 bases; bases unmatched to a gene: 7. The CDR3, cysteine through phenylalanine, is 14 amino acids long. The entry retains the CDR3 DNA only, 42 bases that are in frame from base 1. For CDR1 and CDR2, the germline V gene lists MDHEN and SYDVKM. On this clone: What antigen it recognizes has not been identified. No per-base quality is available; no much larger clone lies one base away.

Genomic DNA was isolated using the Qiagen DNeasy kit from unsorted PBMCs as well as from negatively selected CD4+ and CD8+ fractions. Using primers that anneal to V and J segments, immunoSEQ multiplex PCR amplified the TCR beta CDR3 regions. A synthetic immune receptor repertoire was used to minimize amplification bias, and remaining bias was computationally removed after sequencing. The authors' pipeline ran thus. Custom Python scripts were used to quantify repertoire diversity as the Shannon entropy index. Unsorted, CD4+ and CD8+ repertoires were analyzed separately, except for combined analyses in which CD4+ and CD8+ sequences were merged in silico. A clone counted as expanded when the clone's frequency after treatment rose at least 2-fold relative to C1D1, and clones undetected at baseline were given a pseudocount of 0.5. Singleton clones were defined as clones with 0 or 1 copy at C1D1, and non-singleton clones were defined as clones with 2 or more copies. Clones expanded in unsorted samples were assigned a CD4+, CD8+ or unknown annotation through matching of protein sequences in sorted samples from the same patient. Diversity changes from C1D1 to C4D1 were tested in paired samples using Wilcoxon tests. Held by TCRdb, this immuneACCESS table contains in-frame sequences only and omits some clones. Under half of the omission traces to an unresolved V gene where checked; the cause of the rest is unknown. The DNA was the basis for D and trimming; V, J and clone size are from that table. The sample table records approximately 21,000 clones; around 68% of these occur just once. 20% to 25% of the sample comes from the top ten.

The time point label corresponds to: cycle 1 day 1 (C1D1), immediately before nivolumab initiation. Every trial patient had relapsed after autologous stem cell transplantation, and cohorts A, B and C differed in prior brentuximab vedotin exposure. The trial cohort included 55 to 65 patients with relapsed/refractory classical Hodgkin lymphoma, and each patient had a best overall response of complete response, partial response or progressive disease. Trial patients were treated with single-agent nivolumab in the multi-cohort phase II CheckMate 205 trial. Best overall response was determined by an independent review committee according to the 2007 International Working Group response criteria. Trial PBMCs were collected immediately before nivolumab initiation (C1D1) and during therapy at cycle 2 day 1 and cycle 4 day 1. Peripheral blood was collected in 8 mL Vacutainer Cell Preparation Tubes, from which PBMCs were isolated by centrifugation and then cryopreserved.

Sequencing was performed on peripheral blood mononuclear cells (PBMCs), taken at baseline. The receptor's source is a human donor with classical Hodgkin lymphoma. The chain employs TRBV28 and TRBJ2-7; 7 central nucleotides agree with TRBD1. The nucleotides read TGTGCCAGCGGCGAACAGGGGCCCTCCTACGAGCAGTACTTC. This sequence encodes CASGEQGPSYEQYF.